The 7 T cell receptor beta chains reported below all come from one sample, sequenced in a study of vaccination and CD4 T cells after COVID-19. Cultured CD4+ T cell DNA was sequenced using the Oncomine TCR Beta short-read assay. TCRdb recomputed calls from the PCR reads with MiXCR, one row per CDR3 protein. The sample has more than 20,000 distinct CDR3 sequences; 30% to 35% are singletons. The antigens these receptors bind are not known. Regarding time point: late sampling 161 to 241 days after vaccination in a few convalescent patients. This sample's treatment: approximately 9-day PBMC culture with coronavirus spike peptide pools or control peptides (ViraFEST assay). Sample: CD4+ T cells from blood, cultured in vitro, taken about 7 months after SARS-CoV-2 vaccination. The receptors originated from a human donor who had recovered from COVID-19.

This clonotype has more than one count but fewer than ten. This rearrangement joins TRBV19 to TRBJ2-7; no definite D call. Trimming took 2 bases from V and 2 from J, leaving 10 bases between them. CDR3 length: 14 amino acids. The germline V gene encodes CDR1 LNHDA and CDR2 SQIVND (reference sequence). The CDR3, as DNA: TGTGCCAGTAGTATATTCGACAATACCTACGAGCAGTACTTC. This gives the protein CASSIFDNTYEQYF.

J is TRBJ2-3 and V is TRBV2, with a possible D match to TRBD1 (6 bases). CDR3 length: 12 amino acids. The V and J ends lost 8 bases and 1 base respectively, with 7 bases between them. CDR1 SNHLY and CDR2 FYNNEI come from the germline V gene. CDR3 sequence: CASAGGTDTQYF. In DNA, the CDR3 is TGTGCCAGCGCAGGGGGCACAGATACGCAGTATTTT. Complete variable domain (other parts from reference TRBV2 and TRBJ2-3): EPEVTQTPSHQVTQMGQEVILRCVPISNHLYFYWYRQILGQKVEFLVSFYNNEISEKSEIFDDQFSVERPDGSNFTLKIRSTKLEDSAMYFCASAGGTDTQYFGPGTRLTVL.

V gene TRBV25-1 combines with J gene TRBJ1-6; D is ambiguous. This CDR3 comprises 16 residues. Germline CDR1 is MGHDK and CDR2 is SYGVNS. Trimming shortened V by 3 bases and J by 0 bases, and 9 bases separated the two germline ends. CDR3 nucleotides: TGTGCCAGCAGTGAGGCTATAAGCTCCTATAATTCACCCCTCCACTTT. Translated, it gives CASSEAISSYNSPLHF.

This chain links TRBV7-9 with TRBJ1-3; D may be TRBD1 (6 bases). V shed 7 bases and J shed 0 bases, with 16 bases lying between them. The CDR3 contains 16 residues. The V gene's germline CDR1 is SEHNR and CDR2 FQNEAQ (reference sequence). DNA for the CDR3: TGTGCCAGCATCACGGGGGCAGGGATCTCTGGAAACACCATATATTTT. Translated: CASITGAGISGNTIYF. Variable domain in full (rest from reference TRBV7-9 and TRBJ1-3): DTGVSQNPRHKITKRGQNVTFRCDPISEHNRLYWYRQTLGQGPEFLTYFQNEAQLEKSRLLSDRFSAERPKGSFSTLEIQRTEQGDSAMYLCASITGAGISGNTIYFGEGSWLTVV.

This clonotype was counted only a few times. The V call is TRBV7-2, the J call TRBJ2-2, with D possibly being TRBD2 (5 bases). Germline V gene lookup returns CDR1 SGHTA and CDR2 FQGNSA. V was trimmed by 3 bases and J by 6 bases, leaving 14 bases between them. The CDR3 is 15 residues long. Here the CDR3 reads CASSFITGSAGELFF. CDR3 bases: TGTGCCAGCAGCTTTATCACGGGGTCTGCCGGGGAGCTGTTTTTT.

In this sample, this clonotype turned up once. J is TRBJ1-5 and V is TRBV28; D gene unclear. Trimming pared 5 bases from V and 9 bases from J, leaving 20 bases between. The CDR3 loop spans 15 amino acids. CDR1 is MDHEN and CDR2 is SYDVKM in the germline V gene. For the CDR3, the DNA is TGTGCCAGCAGTACTATCCGGGCGTTTGATCGGCCCCAGCATTTT. As protein: CASSTIRAFDRPQHF.

This clonotype came up once. This chain joins TRBV20-1 and TRBJ2-1, with 8 positions matching TRBD2. From germline, CDR1 is DFQATT and CDR2 SNEGSKA (reference sequence). V trimming: 7 bases; J trimming: 0 bases; junction bases outside the gene matches: 5. The CDR3 is 14 amino acids. The CDR3 sequence: CSGNRGGSYNEQFF. CDR3 bases: TGCAGTGGCAATCGGGGGGGCTCCTACAATGAGCAGTTCTTC.